Listed here are 20 T cell receptor beta chains from one sample, sequenced in a study of CD8 T cells in ankylosing spondylitis. TCRdb reprocessed the 5' RACE reads via MiXCR and lists one record per CDR3 protein. The sample contains hundreds of thousands of distinct CDR3 sequences, about an eighth of which appear only once. General observations from the study: About 8 highly homologous variants made up a TCR beta motif, and this motif appeared characteristic of ankylosing spondylitis blood.

The antigens these receptors bind are not known. The sample consisted of blood, either unsorted or a sorted T cell fraction (not recorded which). These receptors came from a male donor with ankylosing spondylitis.

V and J are TRBV6-6 and TRBJ1-1; D is ambiguous. Germline assignment: CDR1 MNHNY and CDR2 SVGAGI (reference sequence). The CDR3 consists of 12 residues. Trimming took 2 bases from V and 6 from J, leaving 7 bases between them. CDR3 protein: CASSYMRSEAFF. CDR3 DNA sequence: TGTGCCAGCAGTTACATGAGATCTGAAGCTTTCTTT.

This clonotype was detected only a few times. The chain recombines TRBV27 with TRBJ2-1; 8 positions match TRBD2. The CDR3 is 16 residues long. The V segment lost 8 bases and the J segment 4 bases; nucleotides outside the gene matches: 13. From germline, CDR1 is MNHEY and CDR2 SMNVEV (reference sequence). The CDR3 DNA reads TGTGCCAGCTCACGATCCGGGACTAGTAGTTACAATGAGCAGTTCTTC. It specifies CASSRSGTSSYNEQFF.

This clonotype turned up a few times. V gene TRBV7-2 combines with J gene TRBJ2-7; 7 bases map to TRBD2. V was pared by 2 bases and J by 3 bases, with 10 bases of the junction left unmatched. CDR1 SGHTA and CDR2 FQGNSA come from the germline V gene. The CDR3 is 16 residues long. The CDR3 sequence: CASSLTGLLADYEQYF. The CDR3, as DNA: TGTGCCAGCAGCTTAACGGGACTACTGGCGGACTACGAGCAGTACTTC.

The V call is TRBV27, the J call TRBJ2-7; TRBD1 matches at 7 bases. CDR3 size: 15 residues. The V gene's germline CDR1 is MNHEY and CDR2 SMNVEV (reference sequence). V lost 1 base and J lost 3; bases outside the gene matches: 6. As DNA, the CDR3 is TGTGCCAGCAGTTTATTCGGGACAGTTGACTACGAGCAGTACTTC. The encoded protein is CASSLFGTVDYEQYF.

This clonotype was picked up a small number of times. The chain employs TRBV19 and TRBJ2-1; TRBD2 matches at 11 bases. The germline gives CDR1 LNHDA, CDR2 SQIVND (reference sequence). Unmatched junction bases numbered 6, after V lost 5 bases and J lost 0 bases. CDR3 length equals 17 residues. Here the CDR3 DNA reads TGTGCCAGTAGTCTAGCGGGGGGTGGCGACTCCTACAATGAGCAGTTCTTC. Protein sequence: CASSLAGGGDSYNEQFF.

This clonotype turned up a few times. A junction boundary mismatches the germline segment, possibly from a read error. The genes are TRBV20-1 and TRBJ2-3; D is perhaps TRBD2 (6 bases). Germline CDR1 and CDR2: DFQATT and SNEGSKA (reference sequence). The CDR3 covers 13 residues. CDR3 coding DNA: TGCAGTGCCAGAGGGTCGGGGGAAGATACGCAGTATTTT. Translating gives CSARGSGEDTQYF.

This clonotype was counted a few times. This chain connects TRBV11-1 to TRBJ2-7, with a weak D call TRBD2 (5 bases). Germline V gives CDR1 SGHAT, CDR2 FQDESV (reference sequence). The CDR3 loop spans 14 amino acids. The V end was cut by 5 bases, the J end by 0 bases, with 11 bases between. CDR3 sequence reads: CASSTGKSSYEQYF. The CDR3 DNA follows: TGTGCCAGCAGCACCGGGAAGAGCTCCTACGAGCAGTACTTC.

The chain uses TRBV28 and TRBJ2-7, with D perhaps TRBD2 (5 bases). Trimming shortened V by 6 bases and J by 1 base, and 16 bases separated the two germline ends. Germline V lookup: CDR1 MDHEN, CDR2 SYDVKM. The CDR3 is 15 residues long. The CDR3 spells CASRRTPRDSYEQYF. The CDR3 nucleotides read TGTGCCAGCAGACGGACCCCCCGGGATTCCTACGAGCAGTACTTC. The whole variable domain, filled in from reference TRBV28 and TRBJ2-7, reads DVKVTQSSRYLVKRTGEKVFLECVQDMDHENMFWYRQDPGLGLRLIYFSYDVKMKEKGDIPEGYSVSREKKERFSLILESASTNQTSMYLCASRRTPRDSYEQYFGPGTRLTVT.

This clonotype was detected only a few times. In nucleotides, the CDR3 is TGTGCCAGCAGGGGACTAGCGGGAGGGGAGGGCGAGCAGTACTTC. Its translation: CASRGLAGGEGEQYF. The rearrangement joins TRBV27 to TRBJ2-7; 16 bases are shared with TRBD2. This CDR3 contains 15 residues. From germline, CDR1 is MNHEY and CDR2 SMNVEV (reference sequence). V shed 6 bases, J shed 6 bases, and the junction held 5 bases outside the gene matches.

This clonotype was found many times. The rearrangement uses TRBV20-1 and TRBJ1-2; D is undetermined. Trimming took 6 bases from V and 2 from J, leaving 10 bases between them. Germline lookup yields CDR1 DFQATT and CDR2 SNEGSKA (reference sequence). The length of the CDR3 is 12 residues. As DNA, the CDR3 is TGCAGTGCCACATACCGCAACTATGGCTACACCTTC. Residues: CSATYRNYGYTF.

This clonotype has more than one count but fewer than ten. The V call is TRBV4-2, the J call TRBJ2-7; D gene ambiguous. CDR3 length equals 15 residues. Looked up from germline, CDR1 is LGHNA and CDR2 is YNFKEQ. Between the trimmed V and J ends, which lost 0 bases and 0 bases, there was a span of 9 bases. This chain's CDR3 is CASSQDRYGSYEQYF. The CDR3 DNA follows: TGTGCCAGCAGCCAAGATCGGTACGGCTCCTACGAGCAGTACTTC.

In this sample, this clonotype turned up many times. V and J are TRBV7-2 and TRBJ2-1; no clear D gene. The CDR3 contains 14 residues. Trimming took off 4 bases at V and 5 bases at J, with 12 bases between the two ends. In germline, CDR1 is SGHTA, CDR2 FQGNSA. CDR3 coding DNA: TGTGCCAGCAGCTACAGAACTATTGACAATGAGCAGTTCTTC. It specifies CASSYRTIDNEQFF.

This clonotype was recorded only once. CDR3 protein: CASSLVVRDSGYTF. DNA for the CDR3: TGTGCCAGCAGCTTAGTTGTCAGGGACAGTGGCTACACCTTC. The chain couples TRBV7-2 to TRBJ1-2, with 7 bases identical to TRBD1. V was clipped by 1 base and J by 7 bases; unmatched bases: 6. This CDR3 region has 14 residues. Germline CDR1 is SGHTA and CDR2 is FQGNSA.

This clonotype was recorded a few times. The gene calls are TRBV20-1 and TRBJ2-7, with 10 bases lining up with TRBD2. Trimming at V came to 1 base and at J to 3 bases, leaving 3 bases not matched to a gene. The CDR3 sequence is 14 residues long. Germline V gene lookup returns CDR1 DFQATT and CDR2 SNEGSKA (reference sequence). In nucleotides, the CDR3 is TGCAGTGCTAGAGCGACTAGCGGGCTCTACGAGCAGTACTTC. Its protein is CSARATSGLYEQYF.

This rearrangement joins TRBV5-1 to TRBJ2-2, with D uncertain. V lost 4 bases and J lost 6, with 10 bases in between. Germline loops: CDR1 SGHRS, CDR2 YFSETQ. The CDR3 covers 13 residues. CDR3: CASSQTRSGELFF. In nucleotides, the CDR3 is TGCGCCAGCAGCCAAACTCGATCCGGGGAGCTGTTTTTT.

This clonotype appeared many times. This rearrangement joins TRBV7-2 to TRBJ1-2; the D is unclear. The germline CDR1 and CDR2 sequences are SGHTA and FQGNSA. Trimming removed 5 bases from V and 4 bases from J, with 11 bases in between. The CDR3 is 13 amino acids. In DNA form, the CDR3 reads TGTGCCAGCAGCAGGCCCCGGGGCTATGGCTACACCTTC. Its protein is CASSRPRGYGYTF. The variable domain in full, with the rest retrieved from reference TRBV7-2 and TRBJ1-2, is GAGVSQSPSNKVTEKGKDVELRCDPISGHTALYWYRQSLGQGLEFLIYFQGNSAPDKSGLPSDRFSAERTGGSVSTLTIQRTQQEDSAVYLCASSRPRGYGYTFGSGTRLTVV.

This clonotype was seen ten or more times. The gene calls are TRBV10-3 and TRBJ2-2; D is uncertain. Germline CDR1 is ENHRY and CDR2 is SYGVKD. Trimming left V 3 bases short and J 4 bases short, with 15 bases between. This CDR3 contains 16 residues. The DNA of the CDR3 is TGTGCCATCAGTGACACCATATATGTTAGCACCGGGGAGCTGTTTTTT. It translates to CAISDTIYVSTGELFF.

This clonotype showed up just a few times. The junction departs from germline at one end; a sequencing error may be responsible. The J gene is TRBJ2-7, the V gene TRBV20-1; D not certain. The germline V gene encodes CDR1 DFQATT and CDR2 SNEGSKA (reference sequence). CDR3 length: 12 amino acids. The CDR3 sequence is CSAGDWAYEQYF. The DNA for the CDR3 is TGCAGTGCTGGAGACTGGGCCTACGAGCAGTACTTC.

This clonotype was detected ten times or more. The chain is built from TRBV5-1 and TRBJ2-1, with TRBD1 as a possible D gene (5 bases). This CDR3 has 14 residues. CDR1 is SGHRS and CDR2 is YFSETQ in the germline V gene. V was trimmed by 5 bases and J by 5 bases, leaving 14 bases between them. CDR3 amino acids: CASSNTGQDNEQFF. CDR3 bases: TGCGCCAGCAGTAATACAGGACAAGACAATGAGCAGTTCTTC.

This chain joins TRBV3-1 and TRBJ1-2; D is unresolved. V lost 3 bases and J lost 4, with 9 bases in between. Germline V gives CDR1 LGHDT, CDR2 YNNKEL (reference sequence). CDR3 length: 13 amino acids. CDR3 region: CASSHVAGYGYTF. The CDR3 nucleotides read TGTGCCAGCAGCCACGTGGCAGGCTATGGCTACACCTTC.